These 17 T cell receptor beta chains share one sample of origin, sequenced in a study of blood T cell repertoires in COVID-19. TCRdb's copy holds only in-frame clones and misses some; the assay was immunoSEQ multiplex PCR. The sample includes 250,000 to 350,000 clones, roughly 84% of them seen just once. The specimen sequenced was peripheral blood. These receptors originate from a person aged 65-85 years with COVID-19, enrolled during active disease.

This chain uses TRBV15 with TRBJ1-2; 9 bases match TRBD1. The CDR3 length is 12 residues. The V and J ends lost 3 bases and 7 bases, in that order; junction bases with no gene match: 0. From germline, CDR1 is LNHNV and CDR2 YYDKDF (reference sequence). The CDR3 DNA sequence: TGTGCCACCAGCAGGGACAGGGGTGGCTACACCTTC. It translates to CATSRDRGGYTF.

The rearrangement links TRBV6-2 or TRBV6-3 to TRBJ2-7; D unresolved. The CDR3 has 13 residues. CDR1 is MNHEY, CDR2 SVGEGT, per germline. V lost 2 bases, J lost 5 bases, and 10 bases lay in between. The CDR3 region has the DNA TGTGCCAGCAGTTACCGGGTCCAGAACGAGCAGTACTTC. It yields the protein CASSYRVQNEQYF.

The chain has TRBV24-1 and TRBJ2-5; D not certain. Trimming took off 5 bases at V and 0 bases at J, with 12 bases between the two ends. Germline V gene sequence: CDR1 KGHDR, CDR2 SFDVKD. The CDR3 has 15 amino acids. The CDR3 reads CATSVATQYQETQYF. CDR3 sequence (DNA): TGTGCCACCAGTGTAGCTACCCAGTACCAAGAGACCCAGTACTTC.

The chain joins TRBV6-5 to TRBJ2-5; 9 bases match TRBD1. V trimming: 6 bases; J trimming: 0 bases; junction bases outside the gene matches: 5. Germline values: CDR1 MNHEY, CDR2 SVGAGI. This CDR3 comprises 15 residues. The CDR3 coding sequence is TGTGCCAGCAGACCCGACAGGGGGTACCAAGAGACCCAGTACTTC. Translation gives CASRPDRGYQETQYF.

This clone was seen only a few times. This sequence joins TRBV4-1 and TRBJ1-4, with unresolved D. The germline CDR1 and CDR2 sequences are MGHRA and YSYEKL. V lost 0 bases and J lost 5, with 10 bases in between. This CDR3 spans 15 amino acids. CDR3 amino acids: CASSQEGRGNEKLFF. For the CDR3, the DNA is TGCGCCAGCAGCCAAGAGGGGAGAGGAAATGAAAAACTGTTTTTT.

J is TRBJ2-7 and V is TRBV28; TRBD1 might be the D (6 bases). The germline V and J ends were trimmed by 6 bases and 0 bases, with 12 bases remaining between them. CDR3 length: 14 amino acids. Germline values: CDR1 MDHEN, CDR2 SYDVKM. CDR3 residues: CASSSWGLSYEQYF. The CDR3 DNA is TGTGCCAGCAGCTCATGGGGGCTCTCCTACGAGCAGTACTTC. The full variable domain, its missing parts supplied by reference TRBV28 and TRBJ2-7, is DVKVTQSSRYLVKRTGEKVFLECVQDMDHENMFWYRQDPGLGLRLIYFSYDVKMKEKGDIPEGYSVSREKKERFSLILESASTNQTSMYLCASSSWGLSYEQYFGPGTRLTVT.

This clone was counted between two and nine times. The chain joins TRBV11-2 to TRBJ2-5; the match to TRBD2 covers 7 bases. Germline V gene data show CDR1 as SGHAT and CDR2 as FQNNGV. The junction had 8 bases not matched to a gene; V was cut back by 5 bases and J by 2 bases. There are 15 residues in the CDR3. This CDR3 reads CASSTDRGGQETQYF. The DNA for the CDR3 is TGTGCCAGCAGCACAGATAGGGGAGGGCAAGAGACCCAGTACTTC.

The V and J genes are TRBV7-9 and TRBJ2-5; tentative D call: TRBD1 (5 bases). This CDR3 has 15 residues. Germline loops: CDR1 SEHNR, CDR2 FQNEAQ (reference sequence). The V gene lost 5 bases and the J gene lost 5 bases, with 18 bases spanning the gap. The CDR3, as DNA: TGTGCCAGCAGCGGCAGGGTTGGTCTGCAGGAGACCCAGTACTTC. This codes for CASSGRVGLQETQYF.

The chain links TRBV14 to TRBJ2-2, with D uncertain. Trimming took off 0 bases at V and 6 bases at J, with 11 bases between the two ends. CDR3 size: 15 residues. Germline CDR1 and CDR2: SGHDN and FVKESK. The chain's CDR3 is CASSQDTVLSGELFF. CDR3 nucleotides: TGTGCCAGCAGCCAAGATACGGTTTTGTCCGGGGAGCTGTTTTTT.

The rearrangement uses TRBV11-3 and TRBJ2-3; 8 bases agree with TRBD2. In germline, CDR1 is SGHNT, CDR2 YENEEA. V dropped 1 base and J dropped 2; count of bases not matched to a gene: 5. CDR3 length: 16 amino acids. In nucleotides, the CDR3 is TGTGCCAGCAGCTTAGGAGTTAGCGGGAACACAGATACGCAGTATTTT. It specifies CASSLGVSGNTDTQYF.

This chain connects TRBV19 to TRBJ1-5; no firm D call. The CDR3 sequence is 15 residues long. Germline assignment: CDR1 LNHDA and CDR2 SQIVND (reference sequence). V gave up 3 bases and J gave up 9 bases, with 18 bases separating them. CDR3 sequence (DNA): TGTGCCAGTAGTATGCTATTGTCCCCCCCACTGCCCCAGCATTTT. It encodes CASSMLLSPPLPQHF. Complete variable domain (other parts from reference TRBV19 and TRBJ1-5): DGGITQSPKYLFRKEGQNVTLSCEQNLNHDAMYWYRQDPGQGLRLIYYSQIVNDFQKGDIAEGYSVSREKKESFPLTVTSAQKNPTAFYLCASSMLLSPPLPQHFGDGTRLSIL.

This sequence joins TRBV6-2 or TRBV6-3 and TRBJ2-2; 11 bases match TRBD2. J gave up 7 bases and V 2 bases, and 6 bases lay outside the gene matches. CDR3 length equals 16 residues. Germline V lookup: CDR1 MNHEY, CDR2 SVGEGT. The CDR3 region has the DNA TGTGCCAGCAGTTACCGACTAGCGGGATCGCACGGGGAGCTGTTTTTT. Protein: CASSYRLAGSHGELFF.

The chain employs TRBV18 and TRBJ2-7; 10 positions match TRBD2. The CDR3 is 16 amino acids. V lost 6 bases, J lost 7 bases, and 15 bases stayed unmatched. Germline loops: CDR1 KGHSH, CDR2 LQKENI. The CDR3 region is CASSQGEPGTSVEQYF. CDR3 sequence (DNA): TGTGCCAGCTCGCAGGGAGAGCCCGGGACTAGCGTAGAGCAGTACTTC.

This sequence joins TRBV5-1 and TRBJ2-1; D possibly corresponds to TRBD2 (7 bases). Germline CDR1 is SGHRS and CDR2 is YFSETQ. The V end lost 2 bases, the J end lost 5 bases, and 17 bases lay between the germline ends. The CDR3 length is 16 residues. CDR3 protein: CASSLDRGGTHNEQFF. Written as DNA, the CDR3 is TGCGCCAGCAGCTTAGATAGGGGGGGAACACACAATGAGCAGTTCTTC.

The gene calls are TRBV18 and TRBJ1-5, with D unresolved. The length of the CDR3 is 15 residues. Trimming left V 2 bases short and J 4 bases short, with 12 bases between. The germline CDR1 and CDR2 sequences are KGHSH and LQKENI. The CDR3 sequence is CASSPETSRNQPQHF. CDR3 nucleotide sequence: TGTGCCAGCTCACCAGAGACAAGTCGGAATCAGCCCCAGCATTTT.

The sample holds a few counts of this clone. The chain combines TRBV6-2 or TRBV6-3 with TRBJ2-3; the match to TRBD2 covers 9 bases. CDR1 and CDR2 from the germline V gene are MNHEY and SVGEGT. This CDR3 region has 17 residues. The J segment lost 0 bases and the V segment lost 4 bases, leaving 8 bases of the junction unmatched. As DNA, the CDR3 is TGTGCCAGCAGTTTAGGGTCGACTAGCGGTAGCACAGATACGCAGTATTTT. Translation gives CASSLGSTSGSTDTQYF.

The genes are TRBV7-2 and TRBJ2-1, with 7 bases aligning to TRBD1. There are 17 residues in the CDR3. V shed 1 base and J 10 bases; nucleotides not matched to a gene: 16. CDR1 SGHTA and CDR2 FQGNSA come from the germline V gene. The CDR3: CASSLGSIARGPREQFF. The CDR3 nucleotides are TGTGCCAGCAGCTTAGGGTCGATAGCGAGGGGGCCCCGGGAGCAGTTCTTC. The variable domain in full, completed from reference TRBV7-2 and TRBJ2-1, reads GAGVSQSPSNKVTEKGKDVELRCDPISGHTALYWYRQSLGQGLEFLIYFQGNSAPDKSGLPSDRFSAERTGGSVSTLTIQRTQQEDSAVYLCASSLGSIARGPREQFFGPGTRLTVL.